In its sample, the clone carrying this T cell receptor (beta chain) was seen many times. Its antigen is as yet unknown. This entry comes from a study of T-cell reconstitution after alpha-beta-depleted transplantation in children. Study-wide results and limits: Several hundred expanded graft clones reportedly were the source of alpha-beta T cells about two months after transplant. Surviving recipient cells, namely T cells and thymic progenitors, were the source of high day-60 TCRbeta diversity in some patients.

Unique molecular identifiers were used in preparing the TCRbeta library. TCRdb fed the PCR reads into MiXCR, producing one record per CDR3 protein. The sample has some 200,000 distinct CDR3 sequences, roughly 6.6% seen once. V was pared by 5 bases and J by 3 bases, with 17 bases between. CDR1 is MDHEN, CDR2 SYDVKM, per germline. This CDR3 comprises 15 residues. The chain uses TRBV28 and TRBJ2-7; maybe TRBD1 (6 bases). This sequence was found in a boy younger than 10 with acute lymphoblastic leukemia, due to receive a stem cell transplant. The source material was PBMCs, sampled before TCRalphabeta/CD19-depleted stem cell transplant. This chain's CDR3 is CASSITGIASYEQYF. The DNA for the CDR3 is TGTGCCAGCAGTATAACAGGGATCGCTAGCTACGAGCAGTACTTC.